This passage covers 10 T cell receptor beta chains from one sample sequenced in a study of T cell responses to AZD1222 COVID-19 vaccine. The method was immunoSEQ multiplex PCR; TCRdb's version includes in-frame clones alone and lacks a portion of them. The top ten clones hold 2.5% to 3% of a sample with 90,000 to 110,000 clones, roughly 90% of them seen once. Source: peripheral blood, taken on day 0 of AZD1222 vaccination. The origin of the receptors is an adult in good health.

A single count supports this clone. The V gene is TRBV19, the J gene TRBJ1-5; D perhaps matches TRBD1 (5 bases). This CDR3 is 15 amino acids long. V was trimmed by 10 bases and J by 5 bases, leaving 21 bases between them. Germline V gene data show CDR1 as LNHDA and CDR2 as SQIVND (reference sequence). The CDR3 sequence is CATLGQGRSHQPQHF. As DNA, the CDR3 is TGTGCCACCCTGGGCCAGGGCCGTTCCCATCAGCCCCAGCATTTT.

The V gene is TRBV19, the J gene TRBJ2-1; D call uncertain. The CDR3 covers 13 residues. V lost 1 base, J lost 12 bases, and 13 bases lay in between. The germline V gene encodes CDR1 LNHDA and CDR2 SQIVND (reference sequence). Here the CDR3 DNA reads TGTGCCAGTAGTATAGGGGATCTGGGGTGGCAGTTCTTC. It encodes CASSIGDLGWQFF. Full variable domain (rest looked up from reference TRBV19 and TRBJ2-1): DGGITQSPKYLFRKEGQNVTLSCEQNLNHDAMYWYRQDPGQGLRLIYYSQIVNDFQKGDIAEGYSVSREKKESFPLTVTSAQKNPTAFYLCASSIGDLGWQFFGPGTRLTVL.

This clone was counted only a few times. The chain uses TRBV2 and TRBJ1-2; TRBD1 might be the D (5 bases). The V end was cut by 1 base, the J end by 8 bases, with 8 bases between. Germline V lookup: CDR1 SNHLY, CDR2 FYNNEI. The CDR3 loop spans 12 amino acids. For the CDR3, the DNA is TGTGCCAGCAGTGAAGGGGGCATAGGCTACACCTTC. Its protein is CASSEGGIGYTF. Based on the CDR3 plus reference TRBV2 and TRBJ1-2, the full variable domain is EPEVTQTPSHQVTQMGQEVILRCVPISNHLYFYWYRQILGQKVEFLVSFYNNEISEKSEIFDDQFSVERPDGSNFTLKIRSTKLEDSAMYFCASSEGGIGYTFGSGTRLTVV.

The chain joins TRBV5-1 to TRBJ2-5; 8 bases align to TRBD2. With 4 bases clipped from V and 5 bases from J, the junction kept 13 bases outside the gene matches. This CDR3 is built from 16 residues. CDR1 and CDR2 from the germline V gene are SGHRS and YFSETQ. The CDR3, as DNA: TGCGCCAGCAGCCCGGCGGGTAGCGGGGTAAAGGAGACCCAGTACTTC. This sequence encodes CASSPAGSGVKETQYF. The variable domain in full, completed from reference TRBV5-1 and TRBJ2-5, reads KAGVTQTPRYLIKTRGQQVTLSCSPISGHRSVSWYQQTPGQGLQFLFEYFSETQRNKGNFPGRFSGRQFSNSRSEMNVSTLELGDSALYLCASSPAGSGVKETQYFGPGTRLLVL.

The genes are TRBV7-9 and TRBJ2-7; no clear D. CDR1 SEHNR and CDR2 FQNEAQ come from the germline V gene (reference sequence). V lost 5 bases and J lost 5, with 22 bases in between. The CDR3 totals 16 residues. CDR3 residues: CASSHGRSTRSDEQYF. The CDR3 DNA sequence: TGTGCCAGCAGCCATGGTAGGTCAACCAGGAGCGACGAGCAGTACTTC.

The genes are TRBV28 and TRBJ2-5; D is possibly TRBD1 (5 bases). CDR3 size: 17 residues. Germline V gene data show CDR1 as MDHEN and CDR2 as SYDVKM. Trimming removed 7 bases from V and 5 bases from J, with 26 bases in between. CDR3 bases: TGTGCCAGCACCTTCCAACCCCACGGACCCGCAGGGGAGACCCAGTACTTC. As protein: CASTFQPHGPAGETQYF.

The gene calls are TRBV7-6 and TRBJ2-2, with 8 positions matching TRBD1. V lost 10 bases to trimming and J lost 1 base; unmatched junction nucleotides: 2. The CDR3 spans 13 residues. Germline CDR1 and CDR2: SGHVS and FNYEAQ. CDR3 in amino acids: CATGTGNTGELFF. The CDR3 DNA sequence: TGTGCCACCGGGACAGGGAACACCGGGGAGCTGTTTTTT.

This chain uses TRBV12-3 or TRBV12-4 with TRBJ1-2; possibly TRBD1 for D (5 bases). V dropped 5 bases and J dropped 3 bases, with 10 bases sitting between them. CDR3 size: 13 residues. For the CDR3, the DNA is TGTGCCAGCAGTCCCGGGACCGACTATGGCTACACCTTC. Its protein product is CASSPGTDYGYTF.

This clone has only a few counts. CDR3 sequence reads: CASSVGGSSGNTIYF. The CDR3 DNA reads TGTGCCAGCAGTGTGGGCGGGAGCTCTGGAAACACCATATATTTT. The rearrangement links TRBV2 to TRBJ1-3; unclear D gene. Germline values: CDR1 SNHLY, CDR2 FYNNEI. Trimming took off 4 bases at V and 0 bases at J, with 10 bases between the two ends. The CDR3 is made up of 15 amino acids.

The DNA for the CDR3 is TGTGCCAGCAAAAGTTTTGCATTAACGGGCGGTACGTGGAATGAGCAGTTCTTC. Protein: CASKSFALTGGTWNEQFF. V is TRBV28 and J is TRBJ2-1; no firm D call. The V end was cut by 7 bases, the J end by 7 bases, with 29 bases between. There are 18 residues in the CDR3. Germline-derived CDR1 and CDR2 are MDHEN and SYDVKM.